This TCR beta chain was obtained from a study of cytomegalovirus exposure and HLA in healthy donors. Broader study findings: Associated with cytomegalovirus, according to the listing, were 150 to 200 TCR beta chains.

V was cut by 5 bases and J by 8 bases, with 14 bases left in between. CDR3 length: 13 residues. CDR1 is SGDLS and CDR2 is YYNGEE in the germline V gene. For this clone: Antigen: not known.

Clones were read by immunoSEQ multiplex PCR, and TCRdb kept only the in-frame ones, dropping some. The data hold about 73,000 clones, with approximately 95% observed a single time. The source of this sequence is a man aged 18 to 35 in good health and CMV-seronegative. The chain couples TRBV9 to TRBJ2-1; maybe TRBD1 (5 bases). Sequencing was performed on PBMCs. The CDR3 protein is CASSDLGAYEQFF. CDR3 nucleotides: TGTGCCAGCAGTGACCTTGGGGCGTATGAGCAGTTCTTC. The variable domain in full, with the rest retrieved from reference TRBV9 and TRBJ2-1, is DSGVTQTPKHLITATGQRVTLRCSPRSGDLSVYWYQQSLDQGLQFLIQYYNGEERAKGNILERFSAQQFPDLHSELNLSSLELGDSALYFCASSDLGAYEQFFGPGTRLTVL.